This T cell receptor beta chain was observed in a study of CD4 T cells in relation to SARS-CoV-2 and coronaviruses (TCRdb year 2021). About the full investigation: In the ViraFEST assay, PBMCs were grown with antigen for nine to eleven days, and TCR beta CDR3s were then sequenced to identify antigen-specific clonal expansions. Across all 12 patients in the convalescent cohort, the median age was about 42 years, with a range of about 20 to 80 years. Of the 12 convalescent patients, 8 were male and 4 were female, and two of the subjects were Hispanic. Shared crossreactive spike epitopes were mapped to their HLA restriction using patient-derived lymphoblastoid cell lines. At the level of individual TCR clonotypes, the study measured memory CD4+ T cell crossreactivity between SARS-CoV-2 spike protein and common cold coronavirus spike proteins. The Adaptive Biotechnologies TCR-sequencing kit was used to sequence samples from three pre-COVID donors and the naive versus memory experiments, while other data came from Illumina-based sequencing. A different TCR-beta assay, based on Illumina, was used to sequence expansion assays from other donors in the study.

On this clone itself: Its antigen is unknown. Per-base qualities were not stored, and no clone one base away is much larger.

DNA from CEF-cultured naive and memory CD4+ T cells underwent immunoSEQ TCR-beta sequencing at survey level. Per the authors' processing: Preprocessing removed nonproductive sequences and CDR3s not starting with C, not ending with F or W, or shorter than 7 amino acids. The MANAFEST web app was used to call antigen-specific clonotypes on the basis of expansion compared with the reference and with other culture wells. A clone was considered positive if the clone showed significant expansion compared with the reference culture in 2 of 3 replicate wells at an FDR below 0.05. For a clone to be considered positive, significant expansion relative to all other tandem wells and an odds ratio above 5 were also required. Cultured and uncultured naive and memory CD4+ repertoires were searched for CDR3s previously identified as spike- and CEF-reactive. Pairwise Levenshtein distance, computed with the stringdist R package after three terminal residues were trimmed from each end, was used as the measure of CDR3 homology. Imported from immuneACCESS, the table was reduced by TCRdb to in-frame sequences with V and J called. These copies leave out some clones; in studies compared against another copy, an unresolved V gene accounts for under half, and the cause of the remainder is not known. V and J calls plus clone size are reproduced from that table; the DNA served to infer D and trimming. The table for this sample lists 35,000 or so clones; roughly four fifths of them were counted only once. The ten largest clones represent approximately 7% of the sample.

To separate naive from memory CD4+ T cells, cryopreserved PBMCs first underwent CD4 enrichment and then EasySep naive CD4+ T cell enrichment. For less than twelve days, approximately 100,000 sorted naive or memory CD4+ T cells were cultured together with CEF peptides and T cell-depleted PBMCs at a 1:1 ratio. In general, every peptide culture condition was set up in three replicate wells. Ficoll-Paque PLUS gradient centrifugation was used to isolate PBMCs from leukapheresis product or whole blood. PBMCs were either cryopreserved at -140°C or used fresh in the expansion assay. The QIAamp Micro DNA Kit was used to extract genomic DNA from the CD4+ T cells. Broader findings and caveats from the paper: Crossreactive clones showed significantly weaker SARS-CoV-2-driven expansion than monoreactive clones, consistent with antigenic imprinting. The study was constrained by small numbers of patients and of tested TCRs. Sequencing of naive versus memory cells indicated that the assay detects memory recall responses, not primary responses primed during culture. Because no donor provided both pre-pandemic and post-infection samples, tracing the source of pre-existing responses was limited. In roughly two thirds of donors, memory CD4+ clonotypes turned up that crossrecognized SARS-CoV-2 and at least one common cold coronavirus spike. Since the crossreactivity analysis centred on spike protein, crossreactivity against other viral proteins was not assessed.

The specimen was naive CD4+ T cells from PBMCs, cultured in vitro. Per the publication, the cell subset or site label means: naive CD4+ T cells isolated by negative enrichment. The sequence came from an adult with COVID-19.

The nucleotide sequence reads TGTGCCAGCACTACCCCGGACAGGGGCCACAATGAGCAGTTCTTC. Its amino acids are CASTTPDRGHNEQFF. The chain employs TRBV28 and TRBJ2-1; 9 central bases correspond to TRBD1. From the germline V gene, CDR1 is MDHEN and CDR2 is SYDVKM. Relative to germline, V is missing 7 bases and J is missing 5 bases, with 9 bases of the junction outside any gene match. There are 15 amino acids in the CDR3, from cysteine to phenylalanine inclusive. Only the CDR3 DNA is retained, 45 bases long and in frame from the first base. The variable domain in full, with residues beyond the CDR3 obtained from the reference TRBV28 and TRBJ2-1 genes, is DVKVTQSSRYLVKRTGEKVFLECVQDMDHENMFWYRQDPGLGLRLIYFSYDVKMKEKGDIPEGYSVSREKKERFSLILESASTNQTSMYLCASTTPDRGHNEQFFGPGTRLTVL.